This TCR beta chain was sequenced for a study of T cell responses to AZD1222 COVID-19 vaccine. Regarding the study as a whole: The study found vaccine-associated CD4 TCRs spanning spike, dominant at 160-218 and 743-854. Repertoires were obtained only post-peak T cell response. Mostly white British, mostly female donors; authors suggested clonal diversity may be underestimated.

The CDR3 runs 15 residues. Clones were read by immunoSEQ multiplex PCR, and TCRdb kept only the in-frame ones, dropping some. The sample holds 150,000 to 200,000 clones, 94% seen once. Notes on this clone: No antigen is known for it.

The V gene is TRBV1, the J gene TRBJ2-1. TRBV1 is designated a pseudogene. The source was peripheral blood, collected on day 0 of AZD1222 vaccination. This TCR was sampled from an adult in good health. The CDR3 spells CTSSQAVGSYNEQFF. As DNA, the CDR3 is TGCACCAGCAGCCAAGCAGTGGGTTCCTACAATGAGCAGTTCTTC.